Listed below are T cell receptor beta chains from one sample, sequenced in a study of yellow fever vaccine responses in identical twins. TCRdb analysed the RT-PCR reads with MiXCR anew, one entry per CDR3 protein. Of roughly 1,200 distinct CDR3 sequences listed, roughly 78% are singletons. The source material was T cells from blood (PBMCs), unsorted or a sorted subset (not recorded which), sampled before or after yellow fever vaccination (not recorded which). The source is a female donor who received the yellow fever vaccine. Each CDR3 is given with its conserved first and last residue.

TRBJ1-5 | TRBV6-1 | CASRTGGENQPQHF
TRBJ2-5 | TRBV7-2 | CASSLGVETQYF
TRBJ2-5 | TRBV29-1 | CSVATAETQYF
TRBJ2-1 | TRBV4-2 | CASSRGVAGVHEQFF
TRBJ1-6 | TRBV5-6 | CASSLGFSPLHF
TRBJ2-7 | TRBV11-2 | CASSPRLKDPPYEQYF
TRBJ2-7 | TRBV4-2 | CASSLWASGEQYF
TRBJ2-1 | TRBV11-1 | CASSRLYNEQFF
TRBJ2-7 | TRBV4-2 | CASSQQGPAYEQYF
TRBJ2-1 | TRBV20-1 | CSANPTGFYNEQFF
TRBJ1-1 | TRBV10-1 | CASTRTLGPTGMDTEAFF
TRBJ1-1 | TRBV5-4 | CASSLEWPAEAFF
TRBJ2-7 | TRBV18 | CASSPPGHISYEQYF
TRBJ2-5 | TRBV11-3 | CASSRMGGETQYF
TRBJ1-5 | TRBV7-2 | CASSAWTVVEPQHF